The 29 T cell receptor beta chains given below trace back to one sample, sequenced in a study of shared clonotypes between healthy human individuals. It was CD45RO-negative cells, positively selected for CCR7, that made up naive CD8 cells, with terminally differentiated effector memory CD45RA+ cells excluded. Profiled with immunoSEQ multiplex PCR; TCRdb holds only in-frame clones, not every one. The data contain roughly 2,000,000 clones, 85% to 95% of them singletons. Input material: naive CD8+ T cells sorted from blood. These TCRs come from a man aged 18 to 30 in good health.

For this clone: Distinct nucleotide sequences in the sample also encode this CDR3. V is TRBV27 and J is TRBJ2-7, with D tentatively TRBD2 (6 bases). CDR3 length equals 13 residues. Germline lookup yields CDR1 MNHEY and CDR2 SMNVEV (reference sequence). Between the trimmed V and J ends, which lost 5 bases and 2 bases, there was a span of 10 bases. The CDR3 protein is CASSPGLTYEQYF. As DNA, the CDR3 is TGTGCCAGCAGTCCTGGACTAACCTACGAGCAGTACTTC.

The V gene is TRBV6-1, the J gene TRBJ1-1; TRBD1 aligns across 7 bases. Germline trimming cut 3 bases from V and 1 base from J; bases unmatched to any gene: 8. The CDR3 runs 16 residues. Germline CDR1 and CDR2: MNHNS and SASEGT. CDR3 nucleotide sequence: TGTGCCAGCAGTGAGGGGACAGAGTCTTGGAACACTGAAGCTTTCTTT. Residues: CASSEGTESWNTEAFF.

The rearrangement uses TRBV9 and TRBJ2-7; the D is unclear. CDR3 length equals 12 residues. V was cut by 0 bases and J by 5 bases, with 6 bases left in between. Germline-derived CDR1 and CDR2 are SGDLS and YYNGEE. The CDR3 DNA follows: TGTGCCAGCAGCGTAGACGGCCACGAGCAGTACTTC. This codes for CASSVDGHEQYF.

This chain's CDR3 is CASSWGTADFQETQYF. In DNA, the CDR3 is TGTGCCAGCAGCTGGGGGACAGCAGATTTCCAAGAGACCCAGTACTTC. This chain connects TRBV7-2 to TRBJ2-5; TRBD1 matches 7 bases. The CDR3 is 16 residues long. The J segment lost 1 base and the V segment lost 4 bases, leaving 9 bases of the junction unmatched. Germline loops: CDR1 SGHTA, CDR2 FQGNSA.

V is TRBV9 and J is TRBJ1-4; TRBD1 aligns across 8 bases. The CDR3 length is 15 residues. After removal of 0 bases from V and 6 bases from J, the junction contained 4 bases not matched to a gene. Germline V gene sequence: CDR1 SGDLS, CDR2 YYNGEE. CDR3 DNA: TGTGCCAGCAGCGTAGCGGGACAGGAGGATGAAAAACTGTTTTTT. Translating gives CASSVAGQEDEKLFF.

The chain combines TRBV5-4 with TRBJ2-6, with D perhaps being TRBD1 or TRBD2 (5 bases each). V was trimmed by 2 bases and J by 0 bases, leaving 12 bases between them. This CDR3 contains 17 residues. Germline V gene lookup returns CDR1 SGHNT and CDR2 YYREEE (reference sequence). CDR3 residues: CASSLGTALSGANVLTF. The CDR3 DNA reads TGTGCCAGCAGCTTAGGGACGGCACTCTCTGGGGCCAACGTCCTGACTTTC.

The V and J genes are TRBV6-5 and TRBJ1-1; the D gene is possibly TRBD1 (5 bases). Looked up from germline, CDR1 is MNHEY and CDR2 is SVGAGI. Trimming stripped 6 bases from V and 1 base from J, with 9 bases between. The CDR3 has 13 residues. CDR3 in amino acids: CASSPGANTEAFF. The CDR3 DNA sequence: TGTGCCAGCAGCCCCGGGGCGAACACTGAAGCTTTCTTT.

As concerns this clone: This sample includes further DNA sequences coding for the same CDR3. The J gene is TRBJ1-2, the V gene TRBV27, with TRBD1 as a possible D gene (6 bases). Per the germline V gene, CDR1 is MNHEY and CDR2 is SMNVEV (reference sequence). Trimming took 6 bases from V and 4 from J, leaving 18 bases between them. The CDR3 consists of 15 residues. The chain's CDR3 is CASSLRGGGSYGYTF. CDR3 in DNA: TGTGCCAGCAGCCTTCGGGGAGGGGGAAGCTATGGCTACACCTTC.

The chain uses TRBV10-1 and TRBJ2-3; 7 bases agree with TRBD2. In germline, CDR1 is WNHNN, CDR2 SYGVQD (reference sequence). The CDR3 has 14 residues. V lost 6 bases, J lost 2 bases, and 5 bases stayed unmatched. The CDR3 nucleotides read TGCGCCAGCAGCCCGAGCGGGGACACAGATACGCAGTATTTT. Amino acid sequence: CASSPSGDTDTQYF.

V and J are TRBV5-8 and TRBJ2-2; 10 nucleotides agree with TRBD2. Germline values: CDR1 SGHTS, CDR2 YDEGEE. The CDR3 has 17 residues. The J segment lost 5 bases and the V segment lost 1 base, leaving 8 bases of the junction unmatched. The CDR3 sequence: CASSLPSGGIGTGELFF. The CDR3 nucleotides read TGTGCCAGCAGCTTGCCTAGCGGGGGTATCGGTACCGGGGAGCTGTTTTTT.

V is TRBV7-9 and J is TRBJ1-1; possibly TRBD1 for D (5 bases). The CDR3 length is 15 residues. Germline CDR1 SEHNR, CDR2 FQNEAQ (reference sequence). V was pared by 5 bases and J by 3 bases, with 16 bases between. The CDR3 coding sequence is TGTGCCAGCAGCCCGTCGACGGGGCTAGACACTGAAGCTTTCTTT. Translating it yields CASSPSTGLDTEAFF.

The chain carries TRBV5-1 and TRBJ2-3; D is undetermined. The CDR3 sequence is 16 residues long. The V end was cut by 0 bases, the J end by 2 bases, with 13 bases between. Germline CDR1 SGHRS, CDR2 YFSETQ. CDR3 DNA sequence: TGCGCCAGCAGCTTGGAAGGGTCAGACCTCACAGATACGCAGTATTTT. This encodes CASSLEGSDLTDTQYF. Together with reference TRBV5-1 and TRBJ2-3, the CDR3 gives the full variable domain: KAGVTQTPRYLIKTRGQQVTLSCSPISGHRSVSWYQQTPGQGLQFLFEYFSETQRNKGNFPGRFSGRQFSNSRSEMNVSTLELGDSALYLCASSLEGSDLTDTQYFGPGTRLTVL.

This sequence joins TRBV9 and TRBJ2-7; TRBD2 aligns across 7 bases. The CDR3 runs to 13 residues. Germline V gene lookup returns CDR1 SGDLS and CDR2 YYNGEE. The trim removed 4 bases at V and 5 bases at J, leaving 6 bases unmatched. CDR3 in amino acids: CASSLADGHEQYF. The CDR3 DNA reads TGTGCCAGCAGCCTAGCGGACGGCCACGAGCAGTACTTC.

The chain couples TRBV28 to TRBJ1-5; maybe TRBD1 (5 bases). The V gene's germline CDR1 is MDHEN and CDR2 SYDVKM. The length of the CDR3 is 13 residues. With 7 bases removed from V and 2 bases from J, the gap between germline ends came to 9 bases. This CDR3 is CASMSGGNQPQHF. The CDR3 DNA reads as TGTGCCAGCATGTCGGGGGGCAATCAGCCCCAGCATTTT.

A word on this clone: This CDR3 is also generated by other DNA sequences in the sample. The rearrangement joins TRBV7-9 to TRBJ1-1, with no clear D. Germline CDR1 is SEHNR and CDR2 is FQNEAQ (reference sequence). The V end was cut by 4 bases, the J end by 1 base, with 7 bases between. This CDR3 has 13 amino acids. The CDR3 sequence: CASSSSGNTEAFF. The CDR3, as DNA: TGTGCCAGCAGCTCTTCAGGGAACACTGAAGCTTTCTTT.

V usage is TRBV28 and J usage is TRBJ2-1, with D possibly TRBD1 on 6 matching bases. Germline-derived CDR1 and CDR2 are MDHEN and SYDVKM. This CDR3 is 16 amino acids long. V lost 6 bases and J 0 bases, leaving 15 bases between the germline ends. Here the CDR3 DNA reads TGTGCCAGCAGCTGGGCACAGGGAAGCTCCTACAATGAGCAGTTCTTC. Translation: CASSWAQGSSYNEQFF. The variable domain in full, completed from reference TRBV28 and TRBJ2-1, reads DVKVTQSSRYLVKRTGEKVFLECVQDMDHENMFWYRQDPGLGLRLIYFSYDVKMKEKGDIPEGYSVSREKKERFSLILESASTNQTSMYLCASSWAQGSSYNEQFFGPGTRLTVL.

DNA for the CDR3: TGTGCCAGCAGCGTAGAGGGACTAGCGCTGGGTCTGGGTAGTGAGCAGTTCTTC. This gives the protein CASSVEGLALGLGSEQFF. This chain uses TRBV9 with TRBJ2-1; 10 nucleotides match TRBD2. There are 18 residues in the CDR3. Germline V gene data show CDR1 as SGDLS and CDR2 as YYNGEE. V lost 0 bases to trimming and J lost 9 bases; unmatched junction nucleotides: 15.

The CDR3 nucleotides are TGCGCCAGCAGCGGACGGGACTCCTTTCTCCCCTCCAATGAGCAGTTCTTC. Translated, it gives CASSGRDSFLPSNEQFF. J is TRBJ2-1 and V is TRBV5-1; the D gene is possibly TRBD2 (6 bases). From germline, CDR1 is SGHRS and CDR2 YFSETQ. The CDR3 is 17 residues long. Deletions cut 4 bases from V and 6 bases from J, with 23 bases between.

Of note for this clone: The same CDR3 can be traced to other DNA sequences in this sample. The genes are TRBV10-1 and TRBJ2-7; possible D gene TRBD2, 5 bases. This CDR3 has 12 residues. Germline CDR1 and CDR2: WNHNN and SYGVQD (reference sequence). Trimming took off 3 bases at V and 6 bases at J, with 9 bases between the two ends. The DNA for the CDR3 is TGCGCCAGCAGTGACCCCAGCGGCGAGCAGTACTTC. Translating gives CASSDPSGEQYF.

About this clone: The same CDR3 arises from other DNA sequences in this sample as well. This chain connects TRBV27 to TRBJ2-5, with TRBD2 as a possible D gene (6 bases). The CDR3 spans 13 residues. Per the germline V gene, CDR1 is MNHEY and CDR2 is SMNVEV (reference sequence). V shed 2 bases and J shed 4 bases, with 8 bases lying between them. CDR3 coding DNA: TGTGCCAGCAGTTTAATGGGAGGAGAGACCCAGTACTTC. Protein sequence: CASSLMGGETQYF.

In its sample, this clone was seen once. This CDR3 reads CASSSDLQGFYGYTF. DNA for the CDR3: TGTGCCAGCAGCTCCGACCTACAGGGCTTCTATGGCTACACCTTC. The genes are TRBV5-6 and TRBJ1-2, with D perhaps matching TRBD1 (6 bases). In germline, CDR1 is SGHDT, CDR2 YYEEEE. V shed 3 bases and J shed 4 bases, with 16 bases lying between them. The length of the CDR3 is 15 residues. Complete variable domain (other parts from reference TRBV5-6 and TRBJ1-2): DAGVTQSPTHLIKTRGQQVTLRCSPKSGHDTVSWYQQALGQGPQFIFQYYEEEERQRGNFPDRFSGHQFPNYSSELNVNALLLGDSALYLCASSSDLQGFYGYTFGSGTRLTVV.

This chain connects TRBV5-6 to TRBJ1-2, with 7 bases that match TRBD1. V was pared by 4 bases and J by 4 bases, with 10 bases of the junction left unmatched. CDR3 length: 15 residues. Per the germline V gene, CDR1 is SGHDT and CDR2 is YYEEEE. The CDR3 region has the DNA TGTGCCAGCAGCCCTCCAGGGGGTGATAGCTATGGCTACACCTTC. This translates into CASSPPGGDSYGYTF.

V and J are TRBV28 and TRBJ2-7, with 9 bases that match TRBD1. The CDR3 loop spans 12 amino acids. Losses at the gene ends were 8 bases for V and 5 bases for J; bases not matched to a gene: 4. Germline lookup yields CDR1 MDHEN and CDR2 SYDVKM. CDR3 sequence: CASGDRVDEQYF. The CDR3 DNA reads TGTGCCAGCGGGGACAGGGTTGACGAGCAGTACTTC.

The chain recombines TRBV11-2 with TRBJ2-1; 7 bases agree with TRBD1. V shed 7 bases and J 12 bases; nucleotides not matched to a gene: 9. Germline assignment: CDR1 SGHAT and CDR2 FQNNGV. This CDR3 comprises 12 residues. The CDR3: CASTGEGARQFF. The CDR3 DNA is TGTGCCAGCACCGGAGAGGGGGCACGGCAGTTCTTC.

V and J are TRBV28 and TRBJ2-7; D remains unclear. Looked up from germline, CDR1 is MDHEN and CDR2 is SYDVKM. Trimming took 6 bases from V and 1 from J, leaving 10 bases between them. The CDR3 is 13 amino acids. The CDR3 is CASRQPYSYEQYF. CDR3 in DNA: TGTGCCAGCAGACAGCCTTATTCCTACGAGCAGTACTTC. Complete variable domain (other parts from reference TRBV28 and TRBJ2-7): DVKVTQSSRYLVKRTGEKVFLECVQDMDHENMFWYRQDPGLGLRLIYFSYDVKMKEKGDIPEGYSVSREKKERFSLILESASTNQTSMYLCASRQPYSYEQYFGPGTRLTVT.

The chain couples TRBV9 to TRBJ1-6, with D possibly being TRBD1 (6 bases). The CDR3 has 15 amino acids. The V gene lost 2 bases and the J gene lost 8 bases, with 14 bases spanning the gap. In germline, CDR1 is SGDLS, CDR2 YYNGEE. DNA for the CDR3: TGTGCCAGCAGCGTCAGTGGGGGGGCGGATTCACCCCTCCACTTT. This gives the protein CASSVSGGADSPLHF.

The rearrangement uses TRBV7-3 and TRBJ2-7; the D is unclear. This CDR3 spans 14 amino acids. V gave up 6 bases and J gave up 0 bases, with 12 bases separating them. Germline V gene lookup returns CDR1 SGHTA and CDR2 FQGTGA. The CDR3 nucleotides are TGTGCCAGCAGGGATCCGGACGGCTCCTACGAGCAGTACTTC. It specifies CASRDPDGSYEQYF.

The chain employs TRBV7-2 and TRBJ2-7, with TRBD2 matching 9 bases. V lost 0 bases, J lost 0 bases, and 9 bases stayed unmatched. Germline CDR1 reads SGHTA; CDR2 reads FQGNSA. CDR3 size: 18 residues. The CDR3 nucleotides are TGTGCCAGCAGCTTAGCTGGGCGGGAGGGCCTGGTCTCCTACGAGCAGTACTTC. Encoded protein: CASSLAGREGLVSYEQYF. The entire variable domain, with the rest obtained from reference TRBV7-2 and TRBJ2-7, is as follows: GAGVSQSPSNKVTEKGKDVELRCDPISGHTALYWYRQSLGQGLEFLIYFQGNSAPDKSGLPSDRFSAERTGGSVSTLTIQRTQQEDSAVYLCASSLAGREGLVSYEQYFGPGTRLTVT.

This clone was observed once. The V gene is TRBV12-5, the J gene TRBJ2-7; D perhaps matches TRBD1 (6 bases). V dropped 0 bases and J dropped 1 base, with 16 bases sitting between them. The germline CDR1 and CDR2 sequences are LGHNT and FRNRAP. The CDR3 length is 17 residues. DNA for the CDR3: TGTGCTAGTGGTTTGGTTTCGAACCAGGGGAGATCCTACGAGCAGTACTTC. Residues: CASGLVSNQGRSYEQYF.